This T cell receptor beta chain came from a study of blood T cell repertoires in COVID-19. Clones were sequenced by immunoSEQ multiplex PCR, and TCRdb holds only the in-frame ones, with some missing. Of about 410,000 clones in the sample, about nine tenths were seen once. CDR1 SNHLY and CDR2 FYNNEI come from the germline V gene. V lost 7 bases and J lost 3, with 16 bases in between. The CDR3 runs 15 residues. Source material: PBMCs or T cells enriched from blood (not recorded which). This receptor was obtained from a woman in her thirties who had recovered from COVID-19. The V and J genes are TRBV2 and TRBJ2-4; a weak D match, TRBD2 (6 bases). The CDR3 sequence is CASTTTGVGKNIQYF. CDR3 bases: TGTGCCAGCACCACAACGGGGGTGGGCAAAAACATTCAGTACTTC.